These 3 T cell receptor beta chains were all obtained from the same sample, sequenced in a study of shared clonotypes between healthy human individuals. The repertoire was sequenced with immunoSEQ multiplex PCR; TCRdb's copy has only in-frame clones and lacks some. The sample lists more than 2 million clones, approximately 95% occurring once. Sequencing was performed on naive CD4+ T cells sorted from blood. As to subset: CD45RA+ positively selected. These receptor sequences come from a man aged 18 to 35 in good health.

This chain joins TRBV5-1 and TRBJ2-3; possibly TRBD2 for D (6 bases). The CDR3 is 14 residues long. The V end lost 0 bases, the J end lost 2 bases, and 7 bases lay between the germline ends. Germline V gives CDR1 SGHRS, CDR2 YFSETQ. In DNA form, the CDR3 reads TGCGCCAGCAGCTTGGTAGCGGACACAGATACGCAGTATTTT. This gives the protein CASSLVADTDTQYF.

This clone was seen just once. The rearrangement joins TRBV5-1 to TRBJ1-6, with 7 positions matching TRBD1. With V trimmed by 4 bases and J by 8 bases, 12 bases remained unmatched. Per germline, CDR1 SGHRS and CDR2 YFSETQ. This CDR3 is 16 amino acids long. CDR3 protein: CASSPRTGLGDSPLHF. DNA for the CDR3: TGCGCCAGCAGCCCCCGGACAGGCCTGGGGGATTCACCCCTCCACTTT. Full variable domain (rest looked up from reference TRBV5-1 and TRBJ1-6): KAGVTQTPRYLIKTRGQQVTLSCSPISGHRSVSWYQQTPGQGLQFLFEYFSETQRNKGNFPGRFSGRQFSNSRSEMNVSTLELGDSALYLCASSPRTGLGDSPLHFGNGTRLTVT.

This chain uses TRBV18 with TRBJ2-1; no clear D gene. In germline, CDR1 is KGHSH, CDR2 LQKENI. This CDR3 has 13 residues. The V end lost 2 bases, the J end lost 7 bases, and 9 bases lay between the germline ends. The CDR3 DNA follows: TGTGCCAGCTCACCAAATTCCGGGAATGAGCAGTTCTTC. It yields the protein CASSPNSGNEQFF. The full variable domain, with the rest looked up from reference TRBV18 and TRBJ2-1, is NAGVMQNPRHLVRRRGQEARLRCSPMKGHSHVYWYRQLPEEGLKFMVYLQKENIIDESGMPKERFSAEFPKEGPSILRIQQVVRGDSAAYFCASSPNSGNEQFFGPGTRLTVL.